This T cell receptor beta chain was sequenced in a study of blood T cell repertoires in COVID-19. Study overall: Acute and convalescent COVID-19 specimens originated in the United States, Italy and Spain. T cells, B-cell-depleted T cells, or PBMCs provided the cDNA or gDNA that served as material.

How the authors handled the data: By means of reference gene primer amplification, nucleated cell counts were estimated. TCRdb's copy holds only in-frame clones and misses some; the assay was immunoSEQ multiplex PCR. V, J and clone size were drawn from that table, and D and trimming were deduced from the DNA. The sample has roughly 200,000 clones, around 90% seen once. This clone was counted once. The CDR3 runs 16 residues. Trimming cost V 5 bases and J 3 bases; bases outside gene matches: 9. Germline CDR1 GTSNPN, CDR2 SVGIG (reference sequence). This receptor was taken from a man between 35 and 55 years old with acute or convalescent COVID-19. This chain links TRBV30 with TRBJ2-1, with 11 nucleotides matching TRBD2. Material: peripheral blood. CDR3 protein: CAWGLGTSGFYNEQFF. The CDR3 DNA sequence: TGTGCCTGGGGCCTCGGGACTAGCGGATTCTACAATGAGCAGTTCTTC. Looking up the rest from reference TRBV30 and TRBJ2-1 gives the full variable domain: SQTIHQWPATLVQPVGSPLSLECTVEGTSNPNLYWYRQAAGRGLQLLFYSVGIGQISSEVPQNLSASRPQDRQFILSSKKLLLSDSGFYLCAWGLGTSGFYNEQFFGPGTRLTVL.